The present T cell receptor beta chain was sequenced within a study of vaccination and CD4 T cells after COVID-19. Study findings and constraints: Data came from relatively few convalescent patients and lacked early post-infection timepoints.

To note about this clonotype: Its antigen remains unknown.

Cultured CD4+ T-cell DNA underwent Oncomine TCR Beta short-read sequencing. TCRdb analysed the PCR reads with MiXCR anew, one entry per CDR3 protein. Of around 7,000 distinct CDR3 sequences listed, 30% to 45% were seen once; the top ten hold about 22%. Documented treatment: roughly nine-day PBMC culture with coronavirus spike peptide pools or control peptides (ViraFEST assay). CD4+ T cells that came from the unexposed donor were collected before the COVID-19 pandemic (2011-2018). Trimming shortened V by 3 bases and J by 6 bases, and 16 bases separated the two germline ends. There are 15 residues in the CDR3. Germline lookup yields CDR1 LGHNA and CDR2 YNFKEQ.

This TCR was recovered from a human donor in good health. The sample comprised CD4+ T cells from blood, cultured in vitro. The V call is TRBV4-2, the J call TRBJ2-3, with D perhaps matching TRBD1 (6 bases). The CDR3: CASSHQDGGRDTQYF. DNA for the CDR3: TGTGCCAGCAGCCACCAAGATGGGGGCCGGGATACGCAGTATTTT.